In this sample, the clone carrying this TCR beta chain turned up once. Enrolled during active infection, Seattle patients were then followed longitudinally. The sample originates from a study of blood T cell repertoires in COVID-19. Across the whole study: There were acute and convalescent COVID-19 samples, and they came from the United States, Italy and Spain.

Original processing notes: The assay estimated nucleated cells by amplifying reference gene primers. The table came from immunoSEQ multiplex PCR; TCRdb's copy has only in-frame clones and leaves some out. V, J and clone size are taken as reported in that table, and D and trimming were inferred from the DNA itself. The sample yields about 150,000 clones, around 83% seen once. V was cut by 5 bases and J by 5 bases, with 18 bases left in between. The CDR3 covers 15 residues. Germline-derived CDR1 and CDR2 are KGHSH and LQKENI. The chain is built from TRBV18 and TRBJ1-1; weak D call: TRBD1 (6 bases). Sequencing was performed on peripheral blood. The TCR was taken from a woman aged 55-69 years with COVID-19, enrolled during active disease. For the CDR3, the DNA is TGTGCCAGCTCAGGACTGCAGGGGCGAAAAACTGAAGCTTTCTTT. Its translation is CASSGLQGRKTEAFF.